This T cell receptor beta chain emerged from a study of T cell responses to AZD1222 COVID-19 vaccine. Study-wide findings and caveats: CD4 TCRs associated with vaccination spanned spike, dominating at 160-218 and 743-854. Among AZD1222 vaccinees, only 5 to 7 were seropositive at baseline.

The method was immunoSEQ multiplex PCR; TCRdb's version includes in-frame clones alone and lacks a portion of them. Of fewer than 65,000 clones listed, 84% were seen once; the top ten hold about 20%. Comment on this clone: Its cognate antigen is unknown.

The CDR3 sequence is 15 residues long. V was clipped by 5 bases and J by 4 bases; unmatched bases: 11. Per germline, CDR1 SGHTA and CDR2 FQGTGA. The specimen comprised peripheral blood, sampled on day 0 of AZD1222 vaccination. V and J are TRBV7-3 and TRBJ2-7, with 7 nucleotides matching TRBD1. The sequence came from an adult in good health. In DNA, the CDR3 is TGTGCCAGCAGCCCAACACTGACAGGGTTTTACGAGCAGTACTTC. Amino acid sequence: CASSPTLTGFYEQYF.